Detailed here is one T cell receptor (beta chain). Its antigen is currently unknown. The CDR3 covers 13 residues. Losses at the gene ends were 0 bases for V and 8 bases for J; bases not matched to a gene: 2. Germline CDR1 is SGDLS and CDR2 is YYNGEE. The sample is drawn from a study of shared clonotypes between healthy human individuals. Study-wide points: Approximately 5% was the fraction of naive CD4 clonotypes found shared across four donors.

Investigators spread the genomic DNA of each subset evenly over several immunoSEQ plates. Source study methods: Junction-only immunoSEQ data arrived without quality scores, meaning filtering differed. The repertoire was sequenced with immunoSEQ multiplex PCR; TCRdb's copy has only in-frame clones and lacks some. The DNA was the basis for D and trimming; V, J and clone size are from that table. The sample lists about a million clones; about 75% were seen once. CD4+ cells yielded CD45RA+ naive and CD45RA-negative memory subsets. The specimen sequenced was memory CD4+ T cells sorted from blood. Subset given: CD45RA-negative fraction. This sequence was found in a man younger than 30 in good health. The genes are TRBV9 and TRBJ2-4, with 7 positions matching TRBD1. The CDR3, as DNA: TGTGCCAGCAGCGTAGGGCAGGGGGACATTCAGTACTTC. Its translation: CASSVGQGDIQYF.